A selection of T cell receptor beta chains follows, all from one sample in a study of blood T cell repertoires in COVID-19. Clones were sequenced by immunoSEQ multiplex PCR, and TCRdb holds only the in-frame ones, with some missing. The sample records roughly 54,000 clones, about nine tenths being singletons. Sample: peripheral blood. The receptors were gathered from a human donor in a cohort sampled during active COVID-19. CDR3s include the opening cysteine and the closing phenylalanine or tryptophan. A D gene is named only where the DNA matches it firmly. Size values are once, few and many counts, or a class for expanded clones, and some rows have none.

.	TRBJ2-7	.	TRBV20-1	CSVRSGFEQYF	TGCAGTGTCCGGTCGGGGTTCGAGCAGTACTTC
.	TRBJ1-6	TRBD1	TRBV4-2	CASSQSWVQGNSPLHF	TGTGCCAGCAGCCAGAGCTGGGTACAGGGGAATTCACCCCTCCACTTT
.	TRBJ1-5	TRBD1	TRBV24-1	CATSEGQGYVQPQHF	TGTGCCACCAGTGAGGGACAGGGGTACGTTCAGCCCCAGCATTTT
.	TRBJ2-1	.	TRBV27	CASSLRQGRNEQFF	TGTGCCAGCAGTTTAAGGCAGGGAAGGAATGAGCAGTTCTTC
.	TRBJ2-5	TRBD2	TRBV5-4	CASRLGLAGEETQYF	TGTGCCAGCAGGTTGGGACTAGCGGGAGAAGAGACCCAGTACTTC
few	TRBJ1-1	TRBD1	TRBV28	CASRVAPYRGRIGNTEAFF	TGTGCCAGCAGGGTGGCACCTTACAGGGGGCGGATCGGGAACACTGAAGCTTTCTTT
once	TRBJ2-3	TRBD2	TRBV6-1	CASSEAGGPADTQYF	TGTGCCAGCAGTGAAGCGGGAGGGCCCGCAGATACGCAGTATTTT
.	TRBJ1-3	.	TRBV11-3	CASSAGQSSGNTIYF	TGTGCCAGCAGCGCTGGACAGTCCTCTGGAAACACCATATATTTT
.	TRBJ2-7	.	TRBV19	CASKGGSGTSYEQYF	TGTGCCAGTAAGGGGGGCAGCGGGACCTCCTACGAGCAGTACTTC
.	TRBJ1-2	TRBD1	TRBV6-6	CASSYGTGLSNYGYTF	TGTGCCAGCAGTTACGGGACAGGGCTCTCGAACTATGGCTACACCTTC
.	TRBJ1-2	.	TRBV24-1	CATSGRGRADGYTF	TGTGCCACCAGTGGCCGAGGGCGTGCGGATGGCTACACCTTC
.	TRBJ2-2	TRBD1	TRBV5-4	CASTTDRVRTGELFF	TGTGCCAGCACCACTGACAGGGTACGGACCGGGGAGCTGTTTTTT
.	TRBJ1-1	.	TRBV19	CASSPVGGKMNTEAFF	TGTGCCAGTAGTCCCGTGGGGGGGAAAATGAACACTGAAGCTTTCTTT
.	TRBJ1-2	TRBD1	TRBV18	CASSPGGGDYGYTF	TGTGCCAGCTCACCAGGAGGGGGCGACTATGGCTACACCTTC
few	TRBJ1-6	TRBD1	TRBV5-6	CASSLASLQGSSYNSPLHF	TGTGCCAGCAGCTTGGCCAGTTTACAGGGGAGCTCCTATAATTCACCCCTCCACTTT
.	TRBJ1-5	.	TRBV12-5	CASGLQEPQHF	TGTGCTAGTGGTTTACAAGAGCCCCAGCATTTT
.	TRBJ2-2	TRBD1	TRBV9	CASSTHTGGSIGELFF	TGTGCCAGCAGCACACATACAGGGGGCTCTATCGGGGAGCTGTTTTTT
.	TRBJ1-2	.	TRBV6-1	CASSDRVQGYTF	TGTGCCAGCAGTGACAGGGTCCAAGGCTACACCTTC
few	TRBJ2-2	TRBD2	TRBV5-1	CASSLGSQAGDTGELFF	TGCGCCAGCAGCTTGGGGTCCCAAGCGGGAGACACCGGGGAGCTGTTTTTT
.	TRBJ2-7	.	TRBV27	CASRGPTLRGSYEQYF	TGTGCCAGCAGAGGACCGACCCTCCGGGGAAGCTACGAGCAGTACTTC
once	TRBJ1-1	.	TRBV18	CASSPGQANTEAFF	TGTGCCAGCTCACCTGGCCAGGCCAACACTGAAGCTTTCTTT
.	TRBJ2-7	.	TRBV6-5	CASSYQRTSYEQYF	TGTGCCAGCAGTTACCAGCGGACGTCCTACGAGCAGTACTTC
.	TRBJ2-7	.	TRBV5-1	CASSLGASAYEQYF	TGCGCCAGCAGCTTGGGAGCATCCGCCTACGAGCAGTACTTC
once	TRBJ2-1	TRBD2	TRBV7-3	CASSLNTAGAYNEQFF	TGTGCCAGCAGCTTAAATACGGCGGGAGCCTACAATGAGCAGTTCTTC
.	TRBJ2-3	.	TRBV5-1	CASSLEANTDTQYF	TGCGCCAGCAGCTTGGAAGCGAACACAGATACGCAGTATTTT
.	TRBJ2-1	TRBD1	TRBV7-9	CASTLVGQARQFF	TGTGCCAGCACCCTAGTGGGACAGGCCCGGCAGTTCTTC
.	TRBJ2-7	.	TRBV7-9	CASSSDRMGDEQYF	TGTGCCAGCAGTTCCGACAGGATGGGGGACGAGCAGTACTTC
once	TRBJ2-4	TRBD2	TRBV28	CASSLAGEYIQYF	TGTGCCAGCAGTCTAGCGGGAGAATACATTCAGTACTTC